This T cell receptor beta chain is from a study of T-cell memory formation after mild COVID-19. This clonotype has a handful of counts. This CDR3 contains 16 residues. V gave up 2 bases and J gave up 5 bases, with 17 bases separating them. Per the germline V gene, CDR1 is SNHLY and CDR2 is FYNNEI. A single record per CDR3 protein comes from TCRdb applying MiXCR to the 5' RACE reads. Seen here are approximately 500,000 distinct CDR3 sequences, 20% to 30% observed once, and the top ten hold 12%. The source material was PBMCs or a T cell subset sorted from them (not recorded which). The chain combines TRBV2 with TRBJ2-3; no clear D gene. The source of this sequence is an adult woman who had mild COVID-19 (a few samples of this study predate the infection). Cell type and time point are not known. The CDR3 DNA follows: TGTGCCAGCAGTGAAAGTTTGTGGGCTGGTCGAGATACGCAGTATTTT. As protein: CASSESLWAGRDTQYF.